This T cell receptor (beta chain) was captured in a study of cytomegalovirus exposure and HLA in healthy donors (dated by TCRdb to about 2017). With regard to the full study: An earlier analysis of roughly 500 of the donors reported roughly 270 Gb of sequence data and roughly 110 million unique TCR beta sequences from some 180 million T cells. Approximately 310 gigabases of sequencing data and 80 million or so unique TCR sequences were included in an early release covering over 600 HLA-typed donors. Of the roughly 410 genotyped donors, 75% to 85% were placed in the genetic ancestry cluster associated with self-reported Caucasian donors. The aim of the study was to test whether cataloging public T cell receptors could identify signatures of past pathogen exposure. Using immunosequencing, the study profiled T cell repertoires from 666 subjects and related those repertoires to cytomegalovirus serostatus. Along with the roughly 700-subject first cohort, a separate validation cohort of around 120 different subjects was used. To predict cytomegalovirus infection status, the study combined high-throughput TCR immunosequencing, statistical association of individual TCRs with disease status, and machine learning. A later analysis re-examined previously published TCR beta repertoires from about 670 donors and added high-resolution HLA genotyping to investigate patterns of TCR occurrence. Rather than drawing on any new phenotypic data, the later analysis identified candidate immune exposures from TCR beta sequences and the way those sequences occurred across donors. An earlier analysis of 587 of the donors applied high-throughput TCR beta sequencing to assess whether each TCR beta V gene segment acted as functional or pseudogenic. Donor age, sex, ethnicity and CMV serostatus were collected together with the repertoire data. Genome-wide SNP genotypes for about 55% of the 666 donors were used in a later genetic analysis, which treated that subset as a discovery cohort. All discovery cohort repertoires had been generated using a single sequencing platform. Both class I and class II loci were covered by HLA typing, at four-digit resolution. Typing coverage differed by locus: A, B, C, DRB1 and DQB1 were typed in about 629-630 donors, DQA1 in 500 to 550, DPA1 in 600 to 610, and DPB1 in 400 to 480. Because of strong linkage in the cohort, five DR-DQ haplotypes were treated as single units for association and clustering. Across roughly 420 genotyped donors of the cohort, an average of approximately 200,000 unique TCR beta nucleotide sequences per donor were sequenced, and roughly 20% of those sequences were non-productive. What the research found in general, with its limitations: While some public TCRs were present in many individuals, most TCR sequences turned up only very rarely across donors. Because some donors lacked HLA typing at each locus, the association tests relied only on the typed subset. Assigning TCR associations to individual alleles was difficult when HLA alleles, especially DR and DQ, strongly co-occurred. The classifier was reported to diagnose cytomegalovirus status with high specificity and sensitivity in both the original and validation cohorts. A further reported finding was that TCR beta sequences accurately predicted the HLA-A and HLA-B alleles for most subjects in the first cohort. Correlated functional status among segregating V segments might reflect linkage disequilibrium, but an unknown experimental factor could not be ruled out. A later genetic analysis associated a missense DCLRE1C variant with V-gene and J-gene trimming of TCR beta chains, and an independent cohort replicated the association. In a later genetic analysis, fewer N-insertions in productive TCRs were reported among donors in an Asian-associated ancestry cluster than the roughly 710-donor mean. The authors suggested that the approach could potentially be extended to other disease states and immunological phenotypes. In a later analysis, several top co-occurrence clusters were reported to appear linked to parvovirus B19, influenza, CMV and Epstein-Barr virus. A cluster of highly shared sequence variants was judged likely to be a technical artifact of the sequencing pipeline. A later analysis associated about 17,000 TCR beta sequences with specific HLA alleles at a false discovery rate of 0.05. For the cohort, immune exposure information was limited to CMV serostatus. The study listed over 150 TCR beta chains as associated with cytomegalovirus. In this cohort, only TCR beta chains were sequenced, and detectable features were limited by the absence of alpha or paired-chain data. Sequencing depth was assumed to be roughly uniform across donors in the presence/absence analyses, though that assumption may not hold. In a later analysis, TCR association rates were found to vary across HLA loci, with the most associated TCRs seen for DRB1 alleles and the fewest for HLA-C alleles. According to a later analysis, most CMV-associated TCR beta chains appeared to be HLA-restricted, and the HLA associations seemed to be driven largely by CMV exposure. Because counts were too low, roughly 18 rarely observed V segments, including chromosome 9 orphons, were left out of the earlier analysis of 500 to 750 of the donors. In an earlier analysis of some 550 of the donors, most TCR beta V segments were observed in productive rearrangements about 87% or about 30% of the time, broadly matching IMGT annotations. A few of the identified cytomegalovirus-associated TCR beta chains were confirmed in vitro to be specific for cytomegalovirus antigens. Some IMGT-functional V segments, including TRBV6-2 and TRBV6-3, could not be distinguished by the 87-base-pair reads and were therefore excluded. In a later analysis, HLA-associated TCR beta chains were found to be more clonally expanded and to have lower generation probabilities than equally common non-associated chains.

The cohort comprised 710 or so healthy bone marrow donors. Cohort members were all nominally healthy when sampled, although unrecorded immune exposures were likely present. The donor tested CMV seronegative and was one of the 352 seronegative cohort members. Every donor gave a peripheral blood sample, and the peripheral blood mononuclear cells from that sample were used for TCR beta sequencing. Genomic DNA extraction from the blood cell samples was performed with the Qiagen DNeasy Blood Extraction Kit. The method was the immunoSEQ multiplex PCR assay. For the multiplex PCR, a mixture combining 60 forward primers for TCR Vbeta segments and 13 reverse primers for TCR Jbeta segments was used. The CDR3 region of rearranged TCR beta genes was amplified from genomic DNA by a multiplex PCR assay. The Illumina HiSeq System was used to sequence the amplified TCR beta libraries as 87-base-pair reads. In the source study's methods: A later analysis tallied 75 million to 85 million unique TCR beta chains across the approximately 670 repertoires, and 10 million to 11 million of those chains were shared by two or more donors. Raw reads were error-corrected and collapsed into unique sequences with a nearest-neighbor algorithm that merged closely related sequences to remove PCR and sequencing errors. To assign V, D and J gene segments, CDR3 sequences were aligned to IMGT reference sequences. Each retained sequence needed at least a six-nucleotide match to both a V gene segment and a J gene segment. A rearrangement counted as productive if the CDR3 had no stop codons and remained in frame with V and J, and every other rearrangement counted as non-productive. CDR3 was defined by IMGT convention, running from the second conserved V-encoded cysteine to the conserved J-encoded phenylalanine. The earlier analysis of approximately 500 of the donors excluded sequences that lacked an unambiguous match to a single V gene segment. An earlier analysis of about 590 of the donors classified V segments as functional when productive rearrangements were above 56.7% and as segregating when the standard deviation between donors was above 5%. A statistical classification framework was built to diagnose cytomegalovirus status from the catalog of TCR beta chain sequences. A later analysis assigned V and J genes by comparing TCR nucleotide sequences with IMGT/GENE-DB human TR gene sequences. A later analysis assigned CDR3 sequences and most-parsimonious VDJ recombination scenarios with the TCRdist pipeline. In a later analysis, every TCR beta chain was defined by the combination of its CDR3 amino acid sequence and its V-gene family, and reads without a unique V-gene family were dropped. As a way to deal with suspected cross-contamination and a sequencing artifact, a later analysis dropped hundreds of nucleotide sequences that were highly shared and had low generation probability. In a later analysis, a clonal expansion index was calculated for each public chain from normalized within-repertoire ranks of inferred template counts. In a later analysis, generation probabilities were computed using a VDJ recombination model fitted to out-of-frame rearrangements, and the results were checked against IGoR. Hypergeometric tests were used in a later analysis to score TCR-TCR, TCR-HLA and TCR-CMV co-occurrence, with a repertoire-size bias correction applied to the TCR pairs. In a later analysis, false discovery rates were estimated by permuting HLA or CMV assignments 20 times. In a later analysis, co-occurring TCRs were grouped using DBSCAN, and TCRdist sequence similarity was added for clustering within HLA-allele-positive subsets. Repertoires with fewer than 30,000 or more than 120,000 public chains were left out of co-occurrence clustering, as were about five repertoires with anomalous nucleotide sharing. TCRdb holds this immuneACCESS table with in-frame rearrangements only. Some clones are missing; in checked studies, unresolved V genes explain under half, and the rest has no known cause. From that table come the V and J calls and clone size; the DNA was used to work out D and trimming. Counted in this sample were 150,000 to 200,000 clones; 70% to 80% of them appeared once. Of the sample, roughly 1.2% falls within the top ten clones.

Of note for this clone: It has no known antigen specificity. One base away there is no much larger clone; base qualities are not given.

Based on the germline V gene, the CDR1 and CDR2 sequences are KGHSH and LQKENI. Its CDR3 holds 15 amino acids, cysteine through phenylalanine. CDR3 DNA is the only sequence kept; it has 45 bases, read in frame from the first base. V is clipped by 3 bases and J by 4 bases, and the sequence between their germline boundaries is 14 bases long. The chain joins TRBV18 to TRBJ2-3; TRBD1 is possibly the D segment (6 matching bases). Sequenced input: PBMCs. This sequence was found in a woman in her 50s in good health and CMV-seronegative. The sequenced DNA is TGTGCCAGCTCACCTGGAAAGGGGGAAGCAGATACGCAGTATTTT. Translated, it reads CASSPGKGEADTQYF.